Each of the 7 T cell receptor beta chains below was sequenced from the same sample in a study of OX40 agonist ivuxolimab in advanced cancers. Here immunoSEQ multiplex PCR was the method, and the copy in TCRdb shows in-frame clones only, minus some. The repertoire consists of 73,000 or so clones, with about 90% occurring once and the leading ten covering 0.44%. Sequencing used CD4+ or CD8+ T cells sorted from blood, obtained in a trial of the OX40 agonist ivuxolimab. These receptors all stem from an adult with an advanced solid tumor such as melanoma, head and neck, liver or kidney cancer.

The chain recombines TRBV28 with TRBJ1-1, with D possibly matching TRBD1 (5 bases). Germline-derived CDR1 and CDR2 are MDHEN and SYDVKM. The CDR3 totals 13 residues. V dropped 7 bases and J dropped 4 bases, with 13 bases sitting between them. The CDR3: CASKAIGVTEAFF. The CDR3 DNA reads TGTGCCAGCAAAGCGATAGGGGTCACTGAAGCTTTCTTT.

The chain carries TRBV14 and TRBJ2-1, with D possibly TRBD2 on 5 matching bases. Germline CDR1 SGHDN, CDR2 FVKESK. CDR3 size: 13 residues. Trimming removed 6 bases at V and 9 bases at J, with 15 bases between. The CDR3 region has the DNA TGTGCCAGCAGTCAGGTCCTTCGGGGTGAGCAGTTCTTC. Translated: CASSQVLRGEQFF.

The CDR3 nucleotides are TGTGCCAGCAGCTTAACGGGAGGGCACAATGAGCAGTTCTTC. Protein product: CASSLTGGHNEQFF. V usage is TRBV7-9 and J usage is TRBJ2-1; 8 bases are a match to TRBD2. Germline-derived CDR1 and CDR2 are SEHNR and FQNEAQ (reference sequence). Trimming cost V 2 bases and J 5 bases; bases outside gene matches: 2. CDR3 length: 14 amino acids.

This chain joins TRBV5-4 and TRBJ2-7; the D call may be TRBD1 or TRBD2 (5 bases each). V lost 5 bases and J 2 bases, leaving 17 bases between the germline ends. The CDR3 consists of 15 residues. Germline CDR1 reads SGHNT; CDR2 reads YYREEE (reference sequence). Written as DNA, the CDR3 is TGTGCCAGCAGTTATGGGTCTACGGGGCCCTACGAGCAGTACTTC. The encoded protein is CASSYGSTGPYEQYF.

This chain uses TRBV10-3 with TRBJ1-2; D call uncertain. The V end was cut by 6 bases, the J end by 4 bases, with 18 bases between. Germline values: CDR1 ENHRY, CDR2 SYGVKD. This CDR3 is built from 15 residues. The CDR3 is CAISASQEGSYGYTF. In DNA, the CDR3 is TGTGCCATCAGCGCCAGCCAGGAAGGCAGCTATGGCTACACCTTC.

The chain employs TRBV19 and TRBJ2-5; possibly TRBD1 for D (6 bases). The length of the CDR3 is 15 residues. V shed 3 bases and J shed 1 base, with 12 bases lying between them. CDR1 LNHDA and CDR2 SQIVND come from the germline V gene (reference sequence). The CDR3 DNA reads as TGTGCCAGTAGTATCCCTATAGGGGGCCAAGAGACCCAGTACTTC. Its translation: CASSIPIGGQETQYF.

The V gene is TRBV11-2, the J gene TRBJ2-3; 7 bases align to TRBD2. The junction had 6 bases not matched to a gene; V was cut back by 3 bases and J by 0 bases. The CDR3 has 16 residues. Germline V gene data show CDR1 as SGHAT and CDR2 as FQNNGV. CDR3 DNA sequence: TGTGCCAGCAGCTTCCACGGGAGGTCTAGCACAGATACGCAGTATTTT. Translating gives CASSFHGRSSTDTQYF.